The 15 T cell receptor beta chains in this list originate from one sample, sequenced in a study of blood T cell repertoires in COVID-19. Profiled with immunoSEQ multiplex PCR; TCRdb holds only in-frame clones, not every one. The repertoire consists of nearly 300,000 clones, with about nine tenths occurring once and the leading ten covering roughly 2.8%. Input material: PBMCs or T cells enriched from blood (not recorded which). Receptors were obtained from a woman aged 45-60 years who had been exposed to COVID-19.

The chain has TRBV7-9 and TRBJ1-2, with TRBD1 matching over 9 bases. J was trimmed by 3 bases and V by 5 bases; bases with no gene match: 13. Per germline, CDR1 SEHNR and CDR2 FQNEAQ (reference sequence). CDR3 length equals 17 residues. The CDR3 here is CASSALFYRGRDYGYTF. The CDR3 DNA is TGTGCCAGCAGCGCCCTATTCTACAGGGGGCGAGACTATGGCTACACCTTC.

V is TRBV7-9 and J is TRBJ2-2; 11 positions match TRBD1. Germline lookup yields CDR1 SEHNR and CDR2 FQNEAQ (reference sequence). The CDR3 length is 15 residues. The junction had 2 bases not matched to a gene; V was cut back by 4 bases and J by 4 bases. The CDR3 DNA is TGTGCCAGCAGCTCGGGACAGGGGGTCACCGGGGAGCTGTTTTTT. Protein product: CASSSGQGVTGELFF. The full variable domain, with the rest looked up from reference TRBV7-9 and TRBJ2-2, is DTGVSQNPRHKITKRGQNVTFRCDPISEHNRLYWYRQTLGQGPEFLTYFQNEAQLEKSRLLSDRFSAERPKGSFSTLEIQRTEQGDSAMYLCASSSGQGVTGELFFGEGSRLTVL.

This chain connects TRBV28 to TRBJ1-3; D unclear. The CDR3 has 17 residues. V lost 6 bases and J lost 7, with 25 bases in between. Germline assignment: CDR1 MDHEN and CDR2 SYDVKM. CDR3 protein: CASSVVGGREEKNTIYF. The CDR3, as DNA: TGTGCCAGCAGCGTCGTGGGCGGGAGGGAGGAGAAGAACACCATATATTTT.

This chain connects TRBV5-1 to TRBJ2-2; D possibly corresponds to TRBD1 (5 bases). V was trimmed by 0 bases and J by 3 bases, leaving 12 bases between them. Germline V gene lookup returns CDR1 SGHRS and CDR2 YFSETQ. The CDR3 runs 16 residues. In DNA, the CDR3 is TGCGCCAGCAGCTTGGGGCAGGGTGGTCACACCGGGGAGCTGTTTTTT. Its protein product is CASSLGQGGHTGELFF.

Of note for this clone: One end of the junction does not line up with germline, which may come from a read error. The chain employs TRBV2 and TRBJ2-7; 8 bases are shared with TRBD1. Germline lookup yields CDR1 SNHLY and CDR2 FYNNEI. This CDR3 comprises 11 residues. This CDR3 reads CASSGQGAFNF. Here the CDR3 DNA reads TGTGCCAGCAGTGGGCAGGGGGCTTTTAACTTC.

CDR3 coding DNA: TGTGCCAGCAGCCGCCGGCGGACAGATAATGAAAAACTGTTTTTT. This sequence encodes CASSRRRTDNEKLFF. J is TRBJ1-4 and V is TRBV7-2, with D tentatively TRBD1 (6 bases). V shed 5 bases and J shed 4 bases, with 14 bases lying between them. This CDR3 is built from 15 residues. Germline V gene sequence: CDR1 SGHTA, CDR2 FQGNSA.

As for this clone: The sample has other DNA sequences that encode this CDR3 too. The chain carries TRBV5-1 and TRBJ2-7; TRBD1 matches 11 bases. Per germline, CDR1 SGHRS and CDR2 YFSETQ. The CDR3 runs to 14 residues. Trimming removed 4 bases from V and 2 bases from J; junction bases left unmatched: 2. The CDR3 bases are TGCGCCAGCAGCCTGGGACAGGGGGCCTACGAGCAGTACTTC. Translating gives CASSLGQGAYEQYF. The complete variable domain, with remaining parts taken from reference TRBV5-1 and TRBJ2-7, reads KAGVTQTPRYLIKTRGQQVTLSCSPISGHRSVSWYQQTPGQGLQFLFEYFSETQRNKGNFPGRFSGRQFSNSRSEMNVSTLELGDSALYLCASSLGQGAYEQYFGPGTRLTVT.

The chain combines TRBV19 with TRBJ2-2; weak D call: TRBD2 (6 bases). Germline lookup yields CDR1 LNHDA and CDR2 SQIVND (reference sequence). The CDR3 has 15 residues. Trimming left V 7 bases short and J 3 bases short, with 15 bases between. The CDR3 region has the DNA TGTGCCAGTAATTTGGGGGGAGTTGACACCGGGGAGCTGTTTTTT. Encoded protein: CASNLGGVDTGELFF.

This chain links TRBV19 with TRBJ2-7, with TRBD2 matching over 8 bases. The CDR3 totals 18 residues. After removal of 7 bases from V and 2 bases from J, the junction contained 19 bases not matched to a gene. CDR1 and CDR2 (germline): LNHDA, SQIVND (reference sequence). This CDR3 reads CASIGRQTSSGDTYEQYF. CDR3 nucleotides: TGTGCCAGTATAGGGAGACAGACGAGTAGCGGGGATACCTACGAGCAGTACTTC.

The rearrangement uses TRBV19 and TRBJ1-2, with 8 bases that match TRBD1. The germline V gene encodes CDR1 LNHDA and CDR2 SQIVND (reference sequence). V lost 4 bases and J lost 8; bases outside the gene matches: 6. The CDR3 totals 13 residues. In DNA, the CDR3 is TGTGCCAGTAGTACACAGGGGGATGCGGGCTACACCTTC. It encodes CASSTQGDAGYTF.

This clone turned up a few times. V usage is TRBV2 and J usage is TRBJ1-2; 7 bases align to TRBD1. Per germline, CDR1 SNHLY and CDR2 FYNNEI. There are 14 residues in the CDR3. After removal of 6 bases from V and 4 bases from J, the junction contained 8 bases not matched to a gene. The CDR3 DNA follows: TGTGCCAGCAGACCGGGACAGCGGAGCTATGGCTACACCTTC. Protein product: CASRPGQRSYGYTF.

Written as DNA, the CDR3 is TGTGCCAGTAGTATCATCAGGGGGTCAAGTGAAGCTTTCTTT. Protein sequence: CASSIIRGSSEAFF. The chain employs TRBV19 and TRBJ1-1; the match to TRBD1 covers 7 bases. With 3 bases clipped from V and 7 bases from J, the junction kept 8 bases outside the gene matches. The CDR3 contains 14 residues. Germline lookup yields CDR1 LNHDA and CDR2 SQIVND (reference sequence).

This clone appeared once. The V and J genes are TRBV7-9 and TRBJ1-2; TRBD1 agrees at 8 bases. The CDR3 loop spans 15 amino acids. CDR1 SEHNR and CDR2 FQNEAQ come from the germline V gene (reference sequence). V was clipped by 5 bases and J by 5 bases; unmatched bases: 10. The DNA for the CDR3 is TGTGCCAGCAGCACGCAGGACAGGGATCGGTATGGCTACACCTTC. Its translation is CASSTQDRDRYGYTF.

The rearrangement links TRBV18 to TRBJ2-2; 10 bases line up with TRBD2. Germline values: CDR1 KGHSH, CDR2 LQKENI. The length of the CDR3 is 18 residues. V lost 0 bases and J lost 7; bases outside the gene matches: 11. CDR3 DNA: TGTGCCAGCTCACCACCTTTTCTAGCGGGGGCCGACGGCGGGGAGCTGTTTTTT. Amino acids: CASSPPFLAGADGGELFF.

This clone was seen only once. This sequence joins TRBV27 and TRBJ1-2; no clear D gene. CDR3 length: 14 amino acids. Deletions cut 3 bases from V and 0 bases from J, with 8 bases between. CDR1 is MNHEY and CDR2 is SMNVEV in the germline V gene (reference sequence). The CDR3, as DNA: TGTGCCAGCAGTTTGTCGGGTTCTAACTATGGCTACACCTTC. It translates to CASSLSGSNYGYTF.